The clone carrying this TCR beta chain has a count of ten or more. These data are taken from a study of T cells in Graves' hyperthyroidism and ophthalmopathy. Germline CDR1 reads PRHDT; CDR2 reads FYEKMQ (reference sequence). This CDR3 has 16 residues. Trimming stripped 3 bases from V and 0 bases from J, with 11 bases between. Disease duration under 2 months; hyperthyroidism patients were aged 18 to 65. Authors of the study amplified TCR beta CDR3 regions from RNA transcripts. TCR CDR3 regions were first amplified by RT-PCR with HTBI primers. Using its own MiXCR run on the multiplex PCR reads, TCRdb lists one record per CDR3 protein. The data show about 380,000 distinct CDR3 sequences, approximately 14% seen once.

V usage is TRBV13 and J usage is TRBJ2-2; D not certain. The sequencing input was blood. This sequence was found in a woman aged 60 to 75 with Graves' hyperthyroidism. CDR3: CASSFSVHSNTGELFF. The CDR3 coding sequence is TGTGCCAGCAGCTTTTCGGTCCACTCGAACACCGGGGAGCTGTTTTTT.